The 15 T cell receptor beta chains listed next were all sequenced from one sample in a study of monozygotic twins with inflammatory bowel disease (dated by TCRdb to between 2017 and 2020). Library preparation employed 5' RACE. Sequenced using an Illumina HiSeq 2500. Based on TCRdb reprocessing of the reads, there is one entry per CDR3 protein sequence, and DNA is missing. The sample table on file contains some 200,000 distinct CDR3 sequences. Roughly 7.5% of the sample lies in the top ten. What was sequenced was blood. All receptors come from a human donor with ulcerative colitis or Crohn's disease, or a healthy co-twin of an affected twin (not recorded which).

This chain connects TRBV5-4 to TRBJ2-7; checking the TCRdb D call of TRBD2 is not possible without DNA. The length of the CDR3 is 14 residues. Germline V gene lookup returns CDR1 SGHNT and CDR2 YYREEE (reference sequence). CDR3 amino acids: CASSRRGVNNEQYF. The full variable domain, in which reference TRBV5-4 and TRBJ2-7 provide the parts outside the CDR3, is ETGVTQSPTHLIKTRGQQVTLRCSSQSGHNTVSWYQQALGQGPQFIFQYYREEENGRGNFPPRFSGLQFPNYSSELNVNALELDDSALYLCASSRRGVNNEQYFGPGTRLTVT.

The V call is TRBV6-2 or TRBV6-3, the J call TRBJ2-1; the TCRdb call, TRBD2, lacks DNA for checking. Germline CDR1 reads MNHEY; CDR2 reads SVGEGT. The CDR3 is 13 residues long. The CDR3 spells CASTTSPLNEQFF.

J is TRBJ1-5 and V is TRBV7-2; the TCRdb D gene call, TRBD1, has no DNA to confirm it. CDR1 and CDR2 from the germline V gene are SGHTA and FQGNSA. The CDR3 is 15 residues long. This CDR3 reads CASSWTVGGDQPQHF.

This rearrangement joins TRBV7-2 to TRBJ2-7; no DNA is available, so the TRBD1 call from TCRdb remains unchecked. Germline-derived CDR1 and CDR2 are SGHTA and FQGNSA. The CDR3 totals 15 residues. The chain's CDR3 is CASSLGRGAAYEQYF.

The chain employs TRBV7-9 and TRBJ2-7; TCRdb outputs TRBD2, but without DNA this stays unchecked. Germline V gene sequence: CDR1 SEHNR, CDR2 FQNEAQ (reference sequence). This CDR3 is 16 amino acids long. CDR3 sequence: CASSSSGTSGRGEQYF.

V gene TRBV15 combines with J gene TRBJ2-1; TCRdb returns TRBD2, unconfirmable since there is no DNA. Germline assignment: CDR1 LNHNV and CDR2 YYDKDF (reference sequence). The CDR3 has 19 residues. CDR3 residues: CATSRDLVGASGIYNEQFF.

The chain uses TRBV15 and TRBJ1-6. Germline V CDR1 and CDR2: LNHNV, YYDKDF (reference sequence). The CDR3 has 15 amino acids. CDR3 protein: CATSLWGTANSPLHF.

This chain connects TRBV4-2 to TRBJ1-2; TCRdb reports TRBD1, a call that lacks DNA to check it against. The CDR3 is 15 amino acids. CDR1 and CDR2 from the germline V gene are LGHNA and YNFKEQ. The CDR3 reads CASSQPGTKESGYTF.

The rearrangement uses TRBV10-3 and TRBJ2-3. There are 13 residues in the CDR3. Germline assignment: CDR1 ENHRY and CDR2 SYGVKD. The CDR3 is CAISESVQDTQYF.

The chain links TRBV4-3 to TRBJ1-1; TCRdb outputs TRBD1, but without DNA this stays unchecked. The CDR3 has 19 residues. The V gene's germline CDR1 is LGHNA and CDR2 YSLEER. The CDR3 region is CASSNTKDRVWRMNTEAFF.

V is TRBV5-1 and J is TRBJ1-1; as DNA is missing, the TRBD1 call by TCRdb cannot be tested. In germline, CDR1 is SGHRS, CDR2 YFSETQ. This CDR3 spans 15 amino acids. The CDR3 sequence: CASSLATGMNTEAFF. The entire variable domain, with the rest obtained from reference TRBV5-1 and TRBJ1-1, is as follows: KAGVTQTPRYLIKTRGQQVTLSCSPISGHRSVSWYQQTPGQGLQFLFEYFSETQRNKGNFPGRFSGRQFSNSRSEMNVSTLELGDSALYLCASSLATGMNTEAFFGQGTRLTVV.

V usage is TRBV12-3 or TRBV12-4 and J usage is TRBJ1-1; TCRdb calls TRBD1, which cannot be checked without DNA. This CDR3 has 14 residues. The CDR3 is CASLLGGANTEAFF.

The chain is built from TRBV5-6 and TRBJ2-1. This CDR3 region has 11 residues. Germline V gene data show CDR1 as SGHDT and CDR2 as YYEEEE. The CDR3 spells CASSQISEQFF. Using reference TRBV5-6 and TRBJ2-1 for the parts outside the CDR3, the full variable domain is DAGVTQSPTHLIKTRGQQVTLRCSPKSGHDTVSWYQQALGQGPQFIFQYYEEEERQRGNFPDRFSGHQFPNYSSELNVNALLLGDSALYLCASSQISEQFFGPGTRLTVL.

The genes are TRBV5-1 and TRBJ2-1; there is no DNA to check the TCRdb D call of TRBD1. Germline CDR1 reads SGHRS; CDR2 reads YFSETQ. The CDR3 contains 12 residues. The CDR3 loop is CASSLEGVWQFF.

The V gene is TRBV18, the J gene TRBJ2-1; the D call from TCRdb, TRBD2, cannot be confirmed without DNA. The CDR3 loop spans 15 amino acids. CDR1 is KGHSH, CDR2 LQKENI, per germline. Here the CDR3 reads CASSPLAGPSNEQFF.